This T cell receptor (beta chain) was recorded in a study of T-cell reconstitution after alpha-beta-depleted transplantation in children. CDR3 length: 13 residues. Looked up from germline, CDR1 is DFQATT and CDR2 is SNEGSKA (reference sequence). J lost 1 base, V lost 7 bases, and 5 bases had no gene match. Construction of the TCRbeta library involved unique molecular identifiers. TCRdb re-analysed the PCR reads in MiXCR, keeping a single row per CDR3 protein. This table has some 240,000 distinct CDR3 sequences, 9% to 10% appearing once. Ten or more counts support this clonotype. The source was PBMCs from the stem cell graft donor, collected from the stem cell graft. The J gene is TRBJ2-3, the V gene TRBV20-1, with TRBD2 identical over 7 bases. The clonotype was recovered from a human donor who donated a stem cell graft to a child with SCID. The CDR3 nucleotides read TGCAGTGTCTTGGCGGGGGGCACAGATACGCAGTATTTT. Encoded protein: CSVLAGGTDTQYF.